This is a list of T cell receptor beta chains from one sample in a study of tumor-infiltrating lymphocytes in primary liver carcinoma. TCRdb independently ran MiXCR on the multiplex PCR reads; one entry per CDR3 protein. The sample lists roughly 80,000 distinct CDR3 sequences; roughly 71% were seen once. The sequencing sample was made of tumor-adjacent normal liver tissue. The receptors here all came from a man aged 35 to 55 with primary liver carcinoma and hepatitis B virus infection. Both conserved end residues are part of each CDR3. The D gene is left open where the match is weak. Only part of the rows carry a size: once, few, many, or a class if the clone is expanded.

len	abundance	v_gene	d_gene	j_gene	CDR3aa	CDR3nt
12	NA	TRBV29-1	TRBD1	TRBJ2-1	CSVEFRDSEQSF	TGCAGCGTTGAATTCCGGGACAGTGAGCAGTCCTTC
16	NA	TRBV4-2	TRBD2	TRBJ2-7	CASNQAASGGSHEQYF	TGTGCCAGCAACCAAGCGGCTAGCGGGGGTTCCCACGAGCAGTACTTC
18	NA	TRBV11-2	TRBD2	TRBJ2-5	CASSLDPWSSGRGESQYF	TGTGCCAGCAGCTTAGATCCGTGGTCTAGCGGGAGGGGAGAATCCCAGTACTTC
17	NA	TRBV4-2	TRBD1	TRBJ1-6	CTSSQDMTGSLNSPLHF	TGTACCAGCAGCCAAGATATGACAGGGAGTCTCAATTCACCCCTTCACTTT
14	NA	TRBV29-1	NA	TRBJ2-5	CSVEDRAGKETQYF	TGCAGCGTTGAAGATCGGGCCGGGAAAGAGACCCAGTACTTC
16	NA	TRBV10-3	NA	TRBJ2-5	CAISVQHRAGAAIQYF	TGTGCCATCAGTGTGCAACACCGGGCGGGGGCCGCGATCCAGTACTTC
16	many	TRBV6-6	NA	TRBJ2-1	CASSYGGLGSYNEQFF	TGTGCCAGCAGTTATGGGGGTTTGGGCTCCTACAATGAGCAGTTCTTC
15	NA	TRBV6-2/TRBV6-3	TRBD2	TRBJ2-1	CASNPLTSGKNLQFF	TGTGCCAGCAACCCTCTGACTAGCGGAAAAAACCTCCAGTTCTTC
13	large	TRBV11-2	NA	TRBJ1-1	CASSLVDNTEAFF	TGTGCCAGCAGCTTAGTAGATAACACTGAAGCTTTCTTT
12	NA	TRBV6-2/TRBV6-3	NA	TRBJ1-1	CASSYIGTEACF	TGTGCCAGCAGCTATATTGGCACTGAAGCCTGCTTT
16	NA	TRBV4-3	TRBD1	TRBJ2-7	CASSQGAGTGDYGQYF	TGCGCCAGCAGCCAAGGGGCCGGGACAGGGGACTACGGGCAGTACTTC
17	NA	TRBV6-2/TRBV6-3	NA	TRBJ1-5	CASSFTLQGRINQPQHF	TGTGCCAGCAGTTTCACCCTACAGGGTAGGATTAATCAGCCCCAGCATTTT
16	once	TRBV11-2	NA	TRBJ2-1	CASSPVDGSVYYERFF	TGTGCCAGCAGCCCAGTAGACGGGTCGGTCTACTATGAGCGGTTCTTC
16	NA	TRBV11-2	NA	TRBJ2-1	CASSPVDGSVCNEQFF	TGTGCCAGCAGTCCAGTAGACGGGTCAGTCTGCAATGAGCAATTCTTC
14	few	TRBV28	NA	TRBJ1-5	CASRLTWSTQPRHF	TGTGCCAGCAGGCTCACATGGTCGACTCAGCCCCGGCATTTT
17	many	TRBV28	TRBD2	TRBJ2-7	CASQPTSGQMKSYEQYF	TGTGCCAGCCAACCCACTAGCGGGCAAATGAAGTCCTACGAGCAGTACTTC
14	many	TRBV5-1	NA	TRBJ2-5	CASSLYVGQETQYF	TGCGCCAGCAGCTTGTATGTGGGGCAAGAGACCCAGTACTTC
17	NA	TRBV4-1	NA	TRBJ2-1	CASSRDLAESSYNVQFF	TGCGCCAGCAGCCGGGACTTAGCGGAAAGCTCCTACAATGTGCAGTTCTTC
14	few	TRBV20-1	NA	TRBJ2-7	CSASGKGRDYEQYF	TGCAGTGCTAGCGGTAAAGGCAGGGACTACGAGCAGTACTTC
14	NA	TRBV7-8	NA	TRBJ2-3	CTSSLATKRDTQYF	TGTACCAGCTCTCTCGCCACCAAGCGAGATACGCAGTATTTT
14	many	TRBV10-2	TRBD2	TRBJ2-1	CASGTSGGGGEQFF	TGCGCCAGCGGTACTAGCGGGGGTGGGGGTGAGCAGTTCTTC
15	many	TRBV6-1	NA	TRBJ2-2	CASSEGWWLAGELFF	TGTGCCAGCAGTGAAGGGTGGTGGCTCGCCGGGGAGCTGTTTTTT
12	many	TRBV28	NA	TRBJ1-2	CASSLTNYGYTF	TGTGCCAGCAGTTTAACTAACTATGGCTACACCTTC
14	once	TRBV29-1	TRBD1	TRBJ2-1	CSVLGQGTYSEQFF	TGCAGCGTCCTTGGACAGGGGACCTACAGTGAGCAGTTCTTC
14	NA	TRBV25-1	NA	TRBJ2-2	CASSEGADTGELFF	TGTGCCAGCAGTGAGGGAGCAGATACCGGGGAGCTGTTTTTT
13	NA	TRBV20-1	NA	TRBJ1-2	CSARDRDSERYTF	TGCAGTGCTAGAGATAGGGACTCGGAGCGCTACACCTTC
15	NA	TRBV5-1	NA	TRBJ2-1	CANSDTSWSVDEQFF	TGCGCCAACAGCGATACTAGCTGGAGTGTCGATGAGCAGTTTTTC
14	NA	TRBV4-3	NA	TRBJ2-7	CASSLGTSAAEQYF	TGCGCCAGCAGCCTTGGGACGTCCGCCGCCGAGCAATACTTC
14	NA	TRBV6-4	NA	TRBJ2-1	CASSERGSEDQHFF	TGTGCCAGCAGTGAACGTGGGAGTGAAGATCAGCATTTCTTC
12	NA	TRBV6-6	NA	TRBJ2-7	CASSLTLGEQYF	TGTGCCAGCAGTCTTACCCTAGGCGAGCAGTACTTC
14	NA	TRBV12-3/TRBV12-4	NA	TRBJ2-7	CASSSGLAGYEQCF	TGTGCCAGCAGTTCAGGGCTAGCCGGTTACGAGCAGTGCTTC
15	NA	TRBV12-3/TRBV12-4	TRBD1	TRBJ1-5	CASSWDRGLVQPRQF	TGTGCCAGCAGTTGGGACAGGGGGCTAGTTCAGCCCCGGCAGTTT
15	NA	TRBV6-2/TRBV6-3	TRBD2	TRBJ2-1	CASFSWTSGSNEQFF	TGTGCCAGCTTCTCCTGGACTAGCGGGAGCAATGAGCAGTTCTTT
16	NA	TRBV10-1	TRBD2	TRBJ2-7	CAGSESERETIYGQYF	TGTGCCGGCAGTGAGTCGGAGCGGGAGACTATCTACGGGCAGTACTTC
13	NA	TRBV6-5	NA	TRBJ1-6	CTSSVGLTTPLLF	TGTACCAGCAGCGTCGGACTGACGACACCCCTCCTCTTT
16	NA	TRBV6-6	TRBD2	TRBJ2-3	CATRLAGGHRTDTQYF	TGTGCCACCCGACTAGCGGGAGGTCACCGCACAGATACGCAGTATTTT
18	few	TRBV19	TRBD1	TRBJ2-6	CASSTWTGFTSGANVLTF	TGTGCCAGTAGTACGTGGACAGGGTTCACCTCTGGGGCCAACGTCCTGACTTTC
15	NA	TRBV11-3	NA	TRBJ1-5	CASSLDLGVAQPQQF	TGTGCCAGCAGCTTAGATCTGGGGGTGGCTCAGCCCCAACAGTTT
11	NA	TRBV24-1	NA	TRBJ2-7	CATSDGVMQYF	TGTGCCACCAGTGACGGGGTAATGCAGTACTTC
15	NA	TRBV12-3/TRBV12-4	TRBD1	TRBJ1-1	CASSLTGQGGFEAFF	TGTGCCAGTAGCTTAACCGGACAGGGGGGTTTTGAAGCTTTCTTT
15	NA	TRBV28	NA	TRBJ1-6	CASRTVEQANSPLHF	TGTGCCAGCAGGACGGTGGAGCAGGCAAATTCACCCCTCCACTTT
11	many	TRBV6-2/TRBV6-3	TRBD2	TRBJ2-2	CASRTAGELFF	TGTGCCAGCAGAACAGCGGGAGAGCTGTTTTTT
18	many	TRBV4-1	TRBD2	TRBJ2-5	CASSQDTSGRGNLETQHF	TGCGCCAGCAGCCAAGATACTAGCGGGAGGGGTAATTTGGAGACCCAGCACTTC
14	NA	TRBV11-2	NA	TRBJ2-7	CASSIDTVAYEQYF	TGTGCCAGCAGCATAGATACAGTCGCCTACGAGCAGTACTTC
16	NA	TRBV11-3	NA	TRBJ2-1	CASSSEILARMDEQFF	TGTGCCAGCAGCTCAGAGATCCTAGCGCGAATGGATGAACAGTTCTTC
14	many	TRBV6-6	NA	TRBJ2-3	CASTQGASTDTQYF	TGTGCCAGCACCCAGGGTGCCAGCACAGATACGCAGTATTTT
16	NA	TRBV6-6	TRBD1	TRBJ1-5	CVSKTGTVDGNQPQHF	TGTGTCAGCAAGACGGGGACAGTCGATGGCAATCAGCCCCAACATTTT
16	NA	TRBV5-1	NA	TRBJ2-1	CVSSFVRAGPYSEQFF	TGCGTCAGCAGCTTCGTGAGGGCAGGACCCTACAGTGAGCAGTTCTTC
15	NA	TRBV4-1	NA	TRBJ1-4	CASSQGTGPNEKLSF	TGCGCCAGTAGCCAAGGAACAGGGCCCAATGAAAAACTGTCTTTT
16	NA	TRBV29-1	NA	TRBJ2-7	CSATTYGTATSYEQYF	TGCAGCGCCACGACATATGGGACCGCCACTTCCTACGAGCAGTACTTC
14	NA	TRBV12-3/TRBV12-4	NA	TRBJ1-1	CASSLVDRITEAFF	TGTGCCAGCAGTTTAGTGGACAGAATCACTGAAGCTTTCTTT
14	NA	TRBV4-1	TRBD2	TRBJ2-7	CASNQAGSIGEQYF	TGCGCCAGCAACCAAGCGGGATCCATTGGGGAGCAGTACTTC
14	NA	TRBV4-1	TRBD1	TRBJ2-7	CANSQGDRGGEQYF	TGCGCCAACAGCCAAGGGGACAGGGGGGGCGAGCAGTACTTC
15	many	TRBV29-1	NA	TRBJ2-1	CSVEGGSNTYNEQFF	TGCAGCGTTGAAGGGGGTAGTAATACCTACAATGAGCAGTTCTTC
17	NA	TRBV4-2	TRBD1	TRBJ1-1	CTSSQEYGQGFWTETFF	TGTACCAGCAGCCAAGAATACGGACAGGGTTTTTGGACTGAAACTTTCTTT
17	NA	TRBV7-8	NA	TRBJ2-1	CASSLLGGRGRTNEQSF	TGTGCCAGCAGCTTGTTAGGGGGTCGTGGGAGAACCAATGAGCAGTCCTTC